This TCR beta chain was captured in a study of blood T cell repertoires in COVID-19. Turning to the study itself: Nucleic acid was either cDNA or gDNA, and it came from T cells, B-cell-depleted T cells, or PBMCs.

This CDR3 contains 13 residues. The V gene's germline CDR1 is MNHEY and CDR2 SVGAGI. Trimming stripped 7 bases from V and 7 bases from J, with 14 bases between. This clone appeared a single time. TCRdb's table, derived via immunoSEQ multiplex PCR, lists solely in-frame clones and lacks some. The sample lists 300,000 to 400,000 clones, around 91% occurring once. This clonotype was sampled from a woman between 18 and 29 years old who had recovered from COVID-19. Material: peripheral blood. The rearrangement links TRBV6-5 to TRBJ1-3; no definite D call. The CDR3 coding sequence is TGTGCCAGCACAAACAAGAGGAGTAACACCATATATTTT. Translation: CASTNKRSNTIYF.